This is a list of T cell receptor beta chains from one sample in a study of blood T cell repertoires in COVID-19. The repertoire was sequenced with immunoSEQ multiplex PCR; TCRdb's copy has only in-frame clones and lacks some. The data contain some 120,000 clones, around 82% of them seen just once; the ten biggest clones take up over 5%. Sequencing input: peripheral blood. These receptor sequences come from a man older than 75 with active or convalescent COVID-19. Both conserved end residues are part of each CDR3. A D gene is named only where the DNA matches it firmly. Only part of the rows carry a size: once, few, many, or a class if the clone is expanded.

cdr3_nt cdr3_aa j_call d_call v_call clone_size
TGTGCCAGTGGCCACCGGGACACCCGATTGGGATCGTTCTTC CASGHRDTRLGSFF TRBJ2-1 NA TRBV19 NA
TGTGCCAGCAGCCAAGATAGGTCGCGGGGGTCAGATACGCAGTATTTT CASSQDRSRGSDTQYF TRBJ2-3 TRBD2 TRBV4-2 NA
TGTGCCACCCAGGGGGAAGGCTACACCTTC CATQGEGYTF TRBJ1-2 TRBD1 TRBV10-3 NA
TGTGCCAGCAGCTTAGATGCTATTACCTATGGCTACACCTTC CASSLDAITYGYTF TRBJ1-2 NA TRBV7-8 NA
TGTGCCACCAGCAGTGTATCCCCGGTTTTCTACAATGAGCAGTTCTTC CATSSVSPVFYNEQFF TRBJ2-1 NA TRBV15 NA
TGTGCCAGCAGCTTAGCTTGGAGCACTGAAGCTTTCTTT CASSLAWSTEAFF TRBJ1-1 NA TRBV7-2 NA
TGTGCCAGCAGCTCCGGACAGAGCTCCTACAATGAGCAGTTCTTC CASSSGQSSYNEQFF TRBJ2-1 NA TRBV7-2 NA
TGTGCTAGTGGTTTGACGTCAGGGGTCACCGGGGAGCTGTTTTTT CASGLTSGVTGELFF TRBJ2-2 NA TRBV12-5 NA
TGCGCCAGCAGCCAAGAGACAGGGGATCAGCCCCAGCATTTT CASSQETGDQPQHF TRBJ1-5 TRBD1 TRBV4-3 NA
TGTGCCAGCAGGGCCGGGACAGGGTCCTACGAGCAGTACTTC CASRAGTGSYEQYF TRBJ2-7 TRBD1 TRBV6-5 NA
TGTGCCAGTAGTAGCGCAGGGGGCGTTGGCTACACCTTC CASSSAGGVGYTF TRBJ1-2 TRBD1 TRBV19 NA
TGCGCCAGCAGCCAAGATACGAGTAGCTGGGATACGCAGTATTTT CASSQDTSSWDTQYF TRBJ2-3 NA TRBV4-1 NA
TGTGCCAGCAGCCAGGGCAGGGGGCGAGCGGACTATGGCTACACCTTC CASSQGRGRADYGYTF TRBJ1-2 TRBD1 TRBV3-1/TRBV3-2 few
TGTGCCAGCCGCGAGAGGGGGCGCGGGACAGATACGCAGTATTTT CASRERGRGTDTQYF TRBJ2-3 TRBD1 TRBV6-6 few
TGTGCCAGCAGCCTAGCGGATACGCAGTATTTT CASSLADTQYF TRBJ2-3 NA TRBV6-2/TRBV6-3 NA
TGTGCCTGGTCCCAGGGACAGGGGGTCCACGAGCAGTACTTC CAWSQGQGVHEQYF TRBJ2-7 TRBD1 TRBV30 few
TGTGCCAGCAGCGCGGGGGGCCGGTACAATGAGCAGTTCTTC CASSAGGRYNEQFF TRBJ2-1 TRBD2 TRBV7-3 NA
TGTGCCAGCAGTCCCTTCCTAGGGGGAAATCAGCCCCAGCATTTT CASSPFLGGNQPQHF TRBJ1-5 NA TRBV6-5 few
TGTGCCAGCAGCTTGCCGGCCGGGGAGAACTATGGCTACACCTTC CASSLPAGENYGYTF TRBJ1-2 NA TRBV5-6 NA
TGTGCCAGCAGCTCCACCGACGACAGTGGACCCCTCCACTTT CASSSTDDSGPLHF TRBJ1-6 NA TRBV7-9 NA
TGTGCCAGCAGCTTTTGGACAGGGGTGGTCATGGATACGCAGTATTTT CASSFWTGVVMDTQYF TRBJ2-3 TRBD1 TRBV11-2 NA
TGTGCCAGCAGCGGCGGGACTAGCGGGTTTTTCACCGGGGAGCTGTTTTTT CASSGGTSGFFTGELFF TRBJ2-2 TRBD2 TRBV5-4 NA
TGTGCCAGCAGCCACAGTAACAGGGAAACTGGAGCTTTCTTT CASSHSNRETGAFF TRBJ1-1 NA TRBV3-1/TRBV3-2 NA
TGTGCCAGCAGTTATCAGGGGGCAGGGGGCAATCAGCCCCAGCATTTT CASSYQGAGGNQPQHF TRBJ1-5 TRBD1 TRBV7-8 NA
TGTGCCAGCAGTTACGGAGGGACCGGGGAGACCCAGTACTTC CASSYGGTGETQYF TRBJ2-5 NA TRBV6-2/TRBV6-3 NA
TGTGCCAGCAGCCACCCGGGTTCTAGCGGAGACAATGAGCAGTTCTTC CASSHPGSSGDNEQFF TRBJ2-1 TRBD2 TRBV7-9 once
TGTGCCAGCAGCTCCGGGTCAACCTTTAGCGAGCAGTACTTC CASSSGSTFSEQYF TRBJ2-7 NA TRBV5-4 NA
TGTGCCAGCAGCCTTGGGACAGGGGAATATGGCTACACCTTC CASSLGTGEYGYTF TRBJ1-2 TRBD1 TRBV3-1/TRBV3-2 NA
TGTGCCAGCAGCTTGCAGGGGGGACCCCGAGAGGGAGCGTTTTTT CASSLQGGPREGAFF TRBJ1-4 TRBD1 TRBV5-4 few
TGCGCCAGCAGCCAAGGGCTGGTCCCCATTGACAATGAGCAGTTCTTC CASSQGLVPIDNEQFF TRBJ2-1 NA TRBV4-3 once
TGCGCCAGCAGCTTGGGGGGAGGGCAAGAGACCCAGTACTTC CASSLGGGQETQYF TRBJ2-5 TRBD2 TRBV5-1 once
TGTGCCAGCAGTCCTTGGGCCTATGGCTACACCTTC CASSPWAYGYTF TRBJ1-2 NA TRBV12-3/TRBV12-4 once
TGCGCCAGCAGCCCTACCGGGATCAGGGATACGCAGTATTTT CASSPTGIRDTQYF TRBJ2-3 NA TRBV5-1 NA
TGCAGCGTTGAGTCCGGGACACGCACCGGGGAGCTGTTTTTT CSVESGTRTGELFF TRBJ2-2 NA TRBV29-1 NA
TGCGCCAGCAGCCCCGGAGGACTAGCGGGGGGGCACACAGATACGCAGTATTTT CASSPGGLAGGHTDTQYF TRBJ2-3 TRBD2 TRBV5-1 NA
TGTGCCAGCAGTTACTCTCAGCGGGGGGATGAAGATGAGCAGTTCTTC CASSYSQRGDEDEQFF TRBJ2-1 TRBD2 TRBV6-5 NA
TGTGCCAGCAGCTTCGGACAGGGAAGCTACGAGCAGTACTTC CASSFGQGSYEQYF TRBJ2-7 TRBD1 TRBV7-9 NA
TGTGCCAGCAGTGAAGTGGGACAGGGGTCCATCTTGGGCTATGGCTACACCTTC CASSEVGQGSILGYGYTF TRBJ1-2 TRBD1 TRBV6-1 NA
TGTGCCAGCAGCTCTAGCGGGGGCGACAATGAGCAGTTCTTC CASSSSGGDNEQFF TRBJ2-1 TRBD2 TRBV7-8 NA
TGTGCCAGCAGCTCCCTGACAGTAAACACCGGGGAGCTGTTTTTT CASSSLTVNTGELFF TRBJ2-2 NA TRBV7-9 NA
TGTGCCAGCAGTTACCGAACAGGGGCGTTGAACACTGAAGCTTTCTTT CASSYRTGALNTEAFF TRBJ1-1 TRBD1 TRBV6-2/TRBV6-3 NA